This T cell receptor beta chain was documented in a study of blood T cell repertoires in COVID-19. Looking at the study overall: Both acute and convalescent COVID-19 samples were obtained from the United States, Italy and Spain. T cells, B-cell-depleted T cells, or PBMCs supplied cDNA or gDNA.

During active infection, Seattle patients enrolled and were then monitored through disease. This clone appeared a single time. This CDR3 has 16 residues. Germline lookup yields CDR1 LNHDA and CDR2 SQIVND (reference sequence). V lost 8 bases to trimming and J lost 7 bases, with 24 bases between them. In the authors' workflow: Reference gene primer amplification gave nucleated cell count estimates. The method was immunoSEQ multiplex PCR; TCRdb's version includes in-frame clones alone and lacks a portion of them. The V and J calls and clone size come from that table; D and trimming were worked out from the DNA. In the table there are approximately 120,000 clones, about 90% of which are singletons.

Sequencing was carried out using peripheral blood. The chain recombines TRBV19 with TRBJ2-1, with D possibly TRBD2 on 6 matching bases. This clonotype originated in a man aged 50 or older with COVID-19, enrolled during active disease. The CDR3 nucleotides are TGTGCCAGTTCGCCCCAAAGACTAGTATTCGGAAATGAGCAGTTCTTC. Amino acid sequence: CASSPQRLVFGNEQFF.